This TCR beta chain comes out of a study of blood T cells in healthy people across ages. The CDR3 length is 14 residues. Germline V lookup: CDR1 MNHNS, CDR2 SASEGT. The V end was cut by 6 bases, the J end by 1 base, with 12 bases between. Using a J-beta primer mix together with a sample-barcoded 5' primer, a second PCR was run for 7 to 11 cycles. The study obtained at least 2.5 million CDR3-containing paired-end reads from every sample. TCRdb reprocessed the 5' RACE reads via MiXCR and lists one record per CDR3 protein. The table has some 700,000 distinct CDR3 sequences, 22% seen once. This clonotype was counted between two and nine times. Its specificity is not known. Notes on the study in general: Observed TCR beta diversity showed a strong correlation with the percentage of naive T cells as measured by flow cytometry. Per million T cells, TCR beta diversity dropped about linearly as age rose. Compared with aged donors, long-lived donors showed fewer expanded clones, suggesting selection.

The clonotype comes from a man in his 70s in good health. The sequenced sample consisted of blood. This chain connects TRBV6-1 to TRBJ2-5; no clear D. CDR3 in amino acids: CASSQGFSQETQYF. CDR3 nucleotide sequence: TGTGCCAGCAGCCAAGGGTTTTCCCAAGAGACCCAGTACTTC.